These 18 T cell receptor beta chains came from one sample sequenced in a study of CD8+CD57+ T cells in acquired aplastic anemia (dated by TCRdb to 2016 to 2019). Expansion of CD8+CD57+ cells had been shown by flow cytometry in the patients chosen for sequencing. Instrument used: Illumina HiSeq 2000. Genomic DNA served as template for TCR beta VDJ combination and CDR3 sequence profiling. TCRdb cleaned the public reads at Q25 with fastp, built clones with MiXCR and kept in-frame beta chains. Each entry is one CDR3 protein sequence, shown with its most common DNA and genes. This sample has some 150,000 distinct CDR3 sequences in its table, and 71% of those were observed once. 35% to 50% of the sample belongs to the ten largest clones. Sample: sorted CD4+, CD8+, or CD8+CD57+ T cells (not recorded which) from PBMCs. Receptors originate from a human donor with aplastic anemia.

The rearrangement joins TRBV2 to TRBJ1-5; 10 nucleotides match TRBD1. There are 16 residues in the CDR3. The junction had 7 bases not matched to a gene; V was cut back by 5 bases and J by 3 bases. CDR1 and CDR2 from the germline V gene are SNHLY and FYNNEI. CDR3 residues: CASSPTGGFINQPQHF. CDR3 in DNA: TGTGCCAGCAGTCCGACAGGGGGCTTTATCAATCAGCCCCAGCATTTT.

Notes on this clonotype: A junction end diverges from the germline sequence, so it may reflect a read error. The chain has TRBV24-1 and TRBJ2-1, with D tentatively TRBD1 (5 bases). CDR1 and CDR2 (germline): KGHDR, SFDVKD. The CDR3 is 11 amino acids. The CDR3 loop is CTTSDQRGQFF. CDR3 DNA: TGTACCACCAGTGATCAAAGGGGGCAGTTCTTC.

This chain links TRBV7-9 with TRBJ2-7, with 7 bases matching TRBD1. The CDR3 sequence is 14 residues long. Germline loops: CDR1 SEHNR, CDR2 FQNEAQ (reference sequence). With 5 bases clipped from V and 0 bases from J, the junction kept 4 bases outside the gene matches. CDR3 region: CASSVGDSSYEQYF. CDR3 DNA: TGTGCCAGCAGCGTTGGGGACAGCTCCTACGAGCAGTACTTC.

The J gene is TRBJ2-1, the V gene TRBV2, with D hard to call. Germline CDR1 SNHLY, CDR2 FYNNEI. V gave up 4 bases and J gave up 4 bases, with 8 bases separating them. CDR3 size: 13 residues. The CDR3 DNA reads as TGTGCCAGCAGTGGGGGTCCGTACAATGAGCAGTTCTTC. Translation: CASSGGPYNEQFF. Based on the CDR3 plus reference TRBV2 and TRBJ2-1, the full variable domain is EPEVTQTPSHQVTQMGQEVILRCVPISNHLYFYWYRQILGQKVEFLVSFYNNEISEKSEIFDDQFSVERPDGSNFTLKIRSTKLEDSAMYFCASSGGPYNEQFFGPGTRLTVL.

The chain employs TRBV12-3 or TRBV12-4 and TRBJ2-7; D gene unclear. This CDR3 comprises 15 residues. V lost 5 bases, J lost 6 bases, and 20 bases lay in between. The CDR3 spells CASSRSAQTVGEQYF. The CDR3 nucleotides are TGTGCCAGCAGTCGATCGGCGCAGACCGTGGGCGAGCAGTACTTC.

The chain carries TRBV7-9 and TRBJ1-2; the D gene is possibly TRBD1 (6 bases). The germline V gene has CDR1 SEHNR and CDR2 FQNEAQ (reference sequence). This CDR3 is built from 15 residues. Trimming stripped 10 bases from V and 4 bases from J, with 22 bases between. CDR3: CATSELGGIFYGYTF. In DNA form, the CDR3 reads TGTGCCACCTCTGAATTAGGGGGGATCTTCTATGGCTACACCTTC. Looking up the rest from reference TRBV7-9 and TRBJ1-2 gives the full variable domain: DTGVSQNPRHKITKRGQNVTFRCDPISEHNRLYWYRQTLGQGPEFLTYFQNEAQLEKSRLLSDRFSAERPKGSFSTLEIQRTEQGDSAMYLCATSELGGIFYGYTFGSGTRLTVV.

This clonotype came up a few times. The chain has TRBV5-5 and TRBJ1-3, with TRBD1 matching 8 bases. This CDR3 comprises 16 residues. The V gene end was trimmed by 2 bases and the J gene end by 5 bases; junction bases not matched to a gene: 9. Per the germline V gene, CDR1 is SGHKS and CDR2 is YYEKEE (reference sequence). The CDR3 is CASSLLLGQDRNTIYF. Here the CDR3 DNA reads TGTGCCAGCAGCTTATTACTGGGACAGGACAGAAACACCATATATTTT. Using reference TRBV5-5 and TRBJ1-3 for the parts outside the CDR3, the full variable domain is DAGVTQSPTHLIKTRGQQVTLRCSPISGHKSVSWYQQVLGQGPQFIFQYYEKEERGRGNFPDRFSARQFPNYSSELNVNALLLGDSALYLCASSLLLGQDRNTIYFGEGSWLTVV.

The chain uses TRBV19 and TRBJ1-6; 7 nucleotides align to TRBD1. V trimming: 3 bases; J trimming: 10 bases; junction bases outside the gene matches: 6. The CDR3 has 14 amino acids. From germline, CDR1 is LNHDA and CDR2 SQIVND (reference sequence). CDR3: CASSISGGGSPLHF. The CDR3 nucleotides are TGTGCCAGTAGTATCTCAGGGGGGGGATCACCCCTCCACTTT. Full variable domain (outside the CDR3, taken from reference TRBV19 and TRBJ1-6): DGGITQSPKYLFRKEGQNVTLSCEQNLNHDAMYWYRQDPGQGLRLIYYSQIVNDFQKGDIAEGYSVSREKKESFPLTVTSAQKNPTAFYLCASSISGGGSPLHFGNGTRLTVT.

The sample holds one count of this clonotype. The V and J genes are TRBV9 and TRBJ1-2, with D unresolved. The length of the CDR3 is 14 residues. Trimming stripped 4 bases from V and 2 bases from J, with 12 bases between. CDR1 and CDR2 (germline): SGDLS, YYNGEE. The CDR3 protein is CASSQDVANYGYTF. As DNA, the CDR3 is TGTGCCAGCAGCCAAGATGTGGCAAACTATGGCTACACCTTC. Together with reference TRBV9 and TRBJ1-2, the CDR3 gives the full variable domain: DSGVTQTPKHLITATGQRVTLRCSPRSGDLSVYWYQQSLDQGLQFLIQYYNGEERAKGNILERFSAQQFPDLHSELNLSSLELGDSALYFCASSQDVANYGYTFGSGTRLTVV.

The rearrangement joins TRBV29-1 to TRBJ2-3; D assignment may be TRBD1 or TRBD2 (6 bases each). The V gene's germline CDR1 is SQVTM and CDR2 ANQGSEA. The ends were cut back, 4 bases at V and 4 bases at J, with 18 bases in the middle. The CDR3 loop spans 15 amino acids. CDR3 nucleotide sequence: TGCAGCGTTGGACGACAGGAGGGGTACCCAGATACGCAGTATTTT. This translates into CSVGRQEGYPDTQYF.

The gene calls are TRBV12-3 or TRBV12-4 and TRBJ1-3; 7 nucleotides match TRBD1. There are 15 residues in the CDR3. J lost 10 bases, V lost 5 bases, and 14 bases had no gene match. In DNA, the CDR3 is TGTGCCAGCAGTCAACAGGGGCCGTCAGTCAGGACCATATATTTT. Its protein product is CASSQQGPSVRTIYF.

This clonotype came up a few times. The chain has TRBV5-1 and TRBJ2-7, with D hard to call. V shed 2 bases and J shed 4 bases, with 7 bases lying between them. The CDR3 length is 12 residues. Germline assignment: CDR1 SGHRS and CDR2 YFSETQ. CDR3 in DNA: TGCGCCAGCAGCTTCGACGGGTACGAGCAGTACTTC. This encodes CASSFDGYEQYF.

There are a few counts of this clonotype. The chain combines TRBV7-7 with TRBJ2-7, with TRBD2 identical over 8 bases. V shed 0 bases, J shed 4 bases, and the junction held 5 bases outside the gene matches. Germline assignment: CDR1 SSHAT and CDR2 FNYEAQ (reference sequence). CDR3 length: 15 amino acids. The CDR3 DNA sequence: TGTGCCAGCAGCTTAGCGTCGGGAGGGCAATACGAGCAGTACTTC. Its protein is CASSLASGGQYEQYF. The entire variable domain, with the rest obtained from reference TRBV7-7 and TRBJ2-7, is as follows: GAGVSQSPRYKVTKRGQDVTLRCDPISSHATLYWYQQALGQGPEFLTYFNYEAQPDKSGLPSDRFSAERPEGSISTLTIQRTEQRDSAMYRCASSLASGGQYEQYFGPGTRLTVT.

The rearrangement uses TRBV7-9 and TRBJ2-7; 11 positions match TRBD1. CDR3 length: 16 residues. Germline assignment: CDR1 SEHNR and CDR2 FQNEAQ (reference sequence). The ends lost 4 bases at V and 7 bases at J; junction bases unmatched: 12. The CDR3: CASSSTLGQGAREQYF. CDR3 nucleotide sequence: TGTGCCAGCAGCTCGACCTTAGGACAGGGGGCGAGGGAGCAGTACTTC.

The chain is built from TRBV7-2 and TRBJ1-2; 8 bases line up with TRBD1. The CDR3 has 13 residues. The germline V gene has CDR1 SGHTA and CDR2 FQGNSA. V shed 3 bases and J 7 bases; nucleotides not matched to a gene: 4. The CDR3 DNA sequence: TGTGCCAGCAGCTTTACAGGGGGAGCTGGCTACACCTTC. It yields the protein CASSFTGGAGYTF. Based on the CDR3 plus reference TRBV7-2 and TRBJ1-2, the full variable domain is GAGVSQSPSNKVTEKGKDVELRCDPISGHTALYWYRQSLGQGLEFLIYFQGNSAPDKSGLPSDRFSAERTGGSVSTLTIQRTQQEDSAVYLCASSFTGGAGYTFGSGTRLTVV.

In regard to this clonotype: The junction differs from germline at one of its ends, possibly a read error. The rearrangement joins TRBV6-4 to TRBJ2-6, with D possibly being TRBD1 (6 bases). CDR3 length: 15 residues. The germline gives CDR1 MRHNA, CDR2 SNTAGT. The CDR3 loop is CASSDRDTGASVLTF. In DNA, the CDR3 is TGTGCCAGCAGTGACAGGGACACCGGGGCCAGCGTCCTGACTTTC.

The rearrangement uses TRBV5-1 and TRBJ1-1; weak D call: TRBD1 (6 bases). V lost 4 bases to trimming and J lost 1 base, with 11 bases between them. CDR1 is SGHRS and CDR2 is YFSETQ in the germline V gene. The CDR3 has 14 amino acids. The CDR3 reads CASSIQGENTEAFF. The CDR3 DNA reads TGCGCCAGCAGCATACAGGGAGAGAACACTGAAGCTTTCTTT.

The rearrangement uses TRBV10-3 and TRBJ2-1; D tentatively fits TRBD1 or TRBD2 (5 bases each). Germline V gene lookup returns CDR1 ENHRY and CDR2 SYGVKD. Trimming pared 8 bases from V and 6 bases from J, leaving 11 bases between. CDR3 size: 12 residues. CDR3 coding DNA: TGTGCCATCGGTGGGACGGGCAATGAGCAGTTCTTC. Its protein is CAIGGTGNEQFF.